These 28 T cell receptor beta chains came from one sample sequenced in a study of neurological immune-mediated disorders. TCRdb analysed the 5' RACE reads with MiXCR anew, one entry per CDR3 protein. The sample holds over 45,000 distinct CDR3 sequences, about 25% seen once. Sequenced material: PBMCs. Receptors originate from a woman in her 70s in good health.

This clonotype was seen at least ten times. The rearrangement links TRBV5-5 to TRBJ2-3, with D unclear. V shed 4 bases and J shed 0 bases, with 15 bases lying between them. The germline CDR1 and CDR2 sequences are SGHKS and YYEKEE (reference sequence). The CDR3 covers 16 residues. CDR3 amino acids: CASSPRRLDSTDTQYF. CDR3 sequence (DNA): TGTGCCAGCAGCCCGAGGCGACTGGACAGCACAGATACGCAGTATTTT.

This clonotype has at least ten counts. The V gene is TRBV15, the J gene TRBJ1-3; no clear D gene. V was clipped by 0 bases and J by 0 bases, with 15 bases between them. Germline lookup yields CDR1 LNHNV and CDR2 YYDKDF (reference sequence). CDR3 length equals 18 residues. CDR3 amino acids: CATSRDYVEARSGNTIYF. The CDR3 DNA follows: TGTGCCACCAGCAGAGATTATGTTGAGGCCCGCTCTGGAAACACCATATATTTT.

Ten or more counts support this clonotype. The rearrangement links TRBV11-2 to TRBJ2-5; 8 bases align to TRBD1. Germline V gives CDR1 SGHAT, CDR2 FQNNGV. Trimming removed 1 base from V and 7 bases from J; junction bases left unmatched: 2. The CDR3 is 13 amino acids. The CDR3 protein is CASSLGQGATQYF. CDR3 nucleotide sequence: TGTGCCAGCAGCTTAGGCCAGGGGGCGACCCAGTACTTC. Using reference TRBV11-2 and TRBJ2-5 for the parts outside the CDR3, the full variable domain is EAGVAQSPRYKIIEKRQSVAFWCNPISGHATLYWYQQILGQGPKLLIQFQNNGVVDDSQLPKDRFSAERLKGVDSTLKIQPAKLEDSAVYLCASSLGQGATQYFGPGTRLLVL.

The chain recombines TRBV20-1 with TRBJ2-6, with D perhaps given as TRBD1 or TRBD2 (5 bases each). Germline CDR1 DFQATT, CDR2 SNEGSKA (reference sequence). This CDR3 comprises 13 residues. Between the trimmed V and J ends, which lost 6 bases and 9 bases, there was a span of 15 bases. CDR3 DNA sequence: TGCAGTGCCGCTAGACGGGACCTCAACGTCCTGACTTTC. This gives the protein CSAARRDLNVLTF.

This clonotype was detected ten times or more. CDR3 sequence (DNA): TGTGCCAGCAGCTTGGCCTTGGCAGTCCCGAACACCGGGGAGCTGTTTTTT. This sequence encodes CASSLALAVPNTGELFF. The V gene is TRBV5-6, the J gene TRBJ2-2; D gene unclear. V gave up 0 bases and J gave up 0 bases, with 12 bases separating them. Germline CDR1 reads SGHDT; CDR2 reads YYEEEE. The CDR3 sequence is 17 residues long.

This clonotype was counted ten times or more. The CDR3 region is CASRTGLAGDRTGELFF. The CDR3 coding sequence is TGTGCCAGCAGGACGGGACTAGCGGGAGATCGCACCGGGGAGCTGTTTTTT. The chain links TRBV27 to TRBJ2-2; TRBD2 aligns across 14 bases. The CDR3 has 17 residues. Germline CDR1 MNHEY, CDR2 SMNVEV (reference sequence). The trim removed 6 bases at V and 4 bases at J, leaving 7 bases unmatched.

The chain uses TRBV20-1 and TRBJ2-7, with a weak D call TRBD2 (5 bases). V was cut by 6 bases and J by 3 bases, with 21 bases left in between. CDR1 is DFQATT, CDR2 SNEGSKA, per germline (reference sequence). The CDR3 is 15 amino acids. This CDR3 is CSAKATGKGYYEQYF. The DNA of the CDR3 is TGCAGTGCCAAGGCAACGGGAAAGGGTTACTACGAGCAGTACTTC.

This clonotype was seen a few times. The V call is TRBV30, the J call TRBJ1-1; D unresolved. In germline, CDR1 is GTSNPN, CDR2 SVGIG (reference sequence). The CDR3 has 11 residues. V was clipped by 0 bases and J by 8 bases, with 7 bases between them. The CDR3 is CAWSVQREAFF. CDR3 bases: TGTGCCTGGAGTGTACAACGGGAAGCTTTCTTT.

This clonotype came up many times. This CDR3 reads CASSLGPGANEQFF. The CDR3 coding sequence is TGCGCCAGCAGCCTGGGCCCGGGGGCCAATGAGCAGTTCTTC. This rearrangement joins TRBV5-1 to TRBJ2-1, with D perhaps being TRBD1 or TRBD2 (6 bases each). CDR1 is SGHRS and CDR2 is YFSETQ in the germline V gene. V lost 4 bases and J 6 bases, leaving 14 bases between the germline ends. The CDR3 is 14 residues long.

Many counts were recorded for this clonotype. The chain employs TRBV20-1 and TRBJ2-3; 8 bases agree with TRBD1. The CDR3 runs to 13 residues. The V and J ends lost 6 bases and 6 bases, in that order; junction bases with no gene match: 8. Germline CDR1 reads DFQATT; CDR2 reads SNEGSKA (reference sequence). This CDR3 is CSAVGQGGDTQYF. The CDR3 nucleotides are TGCAGTGCGGTCGGACAGGGCGGGGATACGCAGTATTTT.

The chain uses TRBV12-3 or TRBV12-4 and TRBJ1-1, with 8 nucleotides matching TRBD1. The CDR3 sequence is 13 residues long. J was trimmed by 3 bases and V by 6 bases; bases with no gene match: 3. CDR3 DNA: TGTGCCAGCAGCACAGGGGGGGACACTGAAGCTTTCTTT. It codes for CASSTGGDTEAFF.

This clonotype has at least ten counts. The CDR3: CASSAASATYNEQFF. The CDR3 DNA reads TGCGCCAGCAGCGCGGCTAGCGCAACCTACAATGAGCAGTTCTTC. The chain combines TRBV5-1 with TRBJ2-1; D is possibly TRBD2 (6 bases). CDR3 length: 15 residues. Trimming cost V 4 bases and J 2 bases, with 13 bases left between them. Germline-derived CDR1 and CDR2 are SGHRS and YFSETQ.

This clonotype was counted only a few times. This sequence may be a read error, since a much larger clone differs from it by one base. The genes are TRBV7-7 and TRBJ2-1; perhaps TRBD2 as D (5 bases). Per germline, CDR1 SSHAT and CDR2 FNYEAQ (reference sequence). The CDR3 spans 13 residues. The CDR3 spells CASSLVGAAFLNF. In DNA, the CDR3 is TGTGCCAGCAGCTTAGTTGGAGCGGCTTTCCTTAACTTC.

This clonotype appeared a few times. As DNA, the CDR3 is TGTGCCAGCAGCTTGGACGGCAGCGACTACTTC. Its protein product is CASSLDGSDYF. The chain recombines TRBV5-5 with TRBJ2-7, with no clear D. V lost 0 bases and J 13 bases, leaving 11 bases between the germline ends. The germline V gene encodes CDR1 SGHKS and CDR2 YYEKEE (reference sequence). The CDR3 runs 11 residues.

The genes are TRBV5-1 and TRBJ1-4; D possibly corresponds to TRBD1 (6 bases). Germline V gene sequence: CDR1 SGHRS, CDR2 YFSETQ. V was pared by 2 bases and J by 7 bases, with 15 bases between. This CDR3 comprises 15 residues. The CDR3 bases are TGCGCCAGCAGCTTAGTGGACAGTAGGGCTGAAAAACTGTTTTTT. It specifies CASSLVDSRAEKLFF.

Comments on this clonotype: Relative to the germline gene, one junction end is altered; a read error may explain this. This chain connects TRBV5-1 to TRBJ2-1, with 13 bases matching TRBD2. The CDR3 contains 16 residues. Germline CDR1 SGHRS, CDR2 YFSETQ. CDR3 DNA: TGTGCCAACAGCTTGTGGACTAGCGGGAGCCCCAATGAGCAGTTCTTC. Translating gives CANSLWTSGSPNEQFF.

This clonotype was recorded many times. The chain uses TRBV3-1 and TRBJ2-1; 7 bases are a match to TRBD1. J was trimmed by 0 bases and V by 0 bases; bases with no gene match: 8. The germline gives CDR1 LGHDT, CDR2 YNNKEL (reference sequence). The CDR3 sequence is 18 residues long. The CDR3 nucleotides are TGTGCCAGCAGCCAAGAAGTATACAGGGGCAGCTCCTACAATGAGCAGTTCTTC. Its protein is CASSQEVYRGSSYNEQFF.

There are many counts of this clonotype. CDR3 DNA sequence: TGTGCCAGCAGTTACGATGGCGGGACTAGCGGGAGTCTTTACGAGCAGTACTTC. Translated: CASSYDGGTSGSLYEQYF. The chain couples TRBV6-2 or TRBV6-3 to TRBJ2-7; 14 nucleotides agree with TRBD2. V dropped 2 bases and J dropped 4; count of bases not matched to a gene: 10. This CDR3 region has 18 residues. CDR1 and CDR2 (germline): MNHEY, SVGEGT.

This clonotype came up many times. The gene calls are TRBV20-1 and TRBJ2-1, with unresolved D. This CDR3 spans 10 amino acids. V lost 1 base, J lost 8 bases, and 3 bases lay in between. Germline loops: CDR1 DFQATT, CDR2 SNEGSKA (reference sequence). The CDR3 sequence is CSARVDEQFF. Written as DNA, the CDR3 is TGCAGTGCTAGAGTGGATGAGCAGTTCTTC.

This clonotype has at least ten counts. The rearrangement joins TRBV10-3 to TRBJ1-5; D is ambiguous. Deletions cut 0 bases from V and 4 bases from J, with 7 bases between. CDR3 length equals 14 residues. Germline-derived CDR1 and CDR2 are ENHRY and SYGVKD. The CDR3 bases are TGTGCCATCAGTGAGTCGAGTGTAAATCAGCCCCAGCATTTT. It codes for CAISESSVNQPQHF.

This clonotype was counted at least ten times. J is TRBJ1-5 and V is TRBV12-3 or TRBV12-4, with TRBD1 matching over 8 bases. This CDR3 is built from 15 residues. V lost 6 bases and J lost 4; bases outside the gene matches: 8. CDR3 sequence reads: CASSVTGGRNQPQHF. CDR3 DNA: TGTGCCAGCAGCGTAACAGGGGGTCGGAATCAGCCCCAGCATTTT.

In its sample, this clonotype was seen many times. The J gene is TRBJ2-1, the V gene TRBV9; D is possibly TRBD2 (6 bases). CDR3 length equals 15 residues. V lost 4 bases and J 5 bases, leaving 16 bases between the germline ends. Germline V gene data show CDR1 as SGDLS and CDR2 as YYNGEE. The CDR3 sequence is CASSPRRESDNEQFF. CDR3 sequence (DNA): TGTGCCAGCAGCCCCCGACGGGAGTCCGACAATGAGCAGTTCTTC.

This clonotype was detected once. The genes are TRBV30 and TRBJ1-1; 7 bases fit TRBD1. This CDR3 has 13 residues. Germline-derived CDR1 and CDR2 are GTSNPN and SVGIG (reference sequence). The junction had 4 bases not matched to a gene; V was cut back by 4 bases and J by 2 bases. Written as DNA, the CDR3 is TGTGCCTGGACAGGGGGTTTTAACACTGAAGCTTTCTTT. The encoded protein is CAWTGGFNTEAFF.

This clonotype was recorded many times. The V call is TRBV11-2, the J call TRBJ2-1, with TRBD2 matching over 7 bases. Trimming cost V 3 bases and J 8 bases; bases outside gene matches: 19. The length of the CDR3 is 18 residues. The germline V gene has CDR1 SGHAT and CDR2 FQNNGV. CDR3 residues: CASSFPPGTNILFDEQFF. DNA of the CDR3: TGTGCCAGCAGCTTTCCCCCCGGGACTAACATTCTGTTCGATGAGCAGTTCTTC.

This clonotype was recorded many times. The chain links TRBV20-1 to TRBJ2-1; 7 bases line up with TRBD2. Germline V gene data show CDR1 as DFQATT and CDR2 as SNEGSKA (reference sequence). V dropped 6 bases and J dropped 4; count of bases not matched to a gene: 9. The CDR3 is 14 amino acids. CDR3 sequence: CSAPTSFGYNEQFF. Here the CDR3 DNA reads TGCAGTGCCCCGACTAGCTTTGGTTACAATGAGCAGTTCTTC.

With regard to this clonotype: Its ends do not fully match the called genes, so a read error is possible. This chain connects TRBV4-1 to TRBJ1-5, with D uncertain. Germline V gives CDR1 MGHRA, CDR2 YSYEKL. This CDR3 region has 16 residues. This chain's CDR3 is CASSQDLSREYHPQHF. The CDR3 DNA reads as TGCGCCAGCAGCCAAGATCTCTCGAGGGAATATCATCCCCAGCATTTT.

The rearrangement links TRBV5-1 to TRBJ1-1; D is undetermined. The length of the CDR3 is 14 residues. The V end lost 0 bases, the J end lost 1 base, and 7 bases lay between the germline ends. From germline, CDR1 is SGHRS and CDR2 YFSETQ. The CDR3 DNA reads TGCGCCAGCAGCTTGGGGCAGGAGAACACTGAAGCTTTCTTT. Residues: CASSLGQENTEAFF. The full variable domain, rest sourced from reference TRBV5-1 and TRBJ1-1, is KAGVTQTPRYLIKTRGQQVTLSCSPISGHRSVSWYQQTPGQGLQFLFEYFSETQRNKGNFPGRFSGRQFSNSRSEMNVSTLELGDSALYLCASSLGQENTEAFFGQGTRLTVV.

This clonotype showed up many times. This chain joins TRBV20-1 and TRBJ1-1; D perhaps matches TRBD1 (5 bases). Germline V gene sequence: CDR1 DFQATT, CDR2 SNEGSKA (reference sequence). The CDR3 consists of 14 residues. The CDR3 sequence is CSKPRGRANTEAFF. DNA of the CDR3: TGCAGCAAGCCCCGGGGCAGAGCGAACACTGAAGCTTTCTTT.